Presented here are 10 T cell receptor beta chains from one specimen sequenced in a study of siplizumab effects on memory and regulatory T cells. Libraries were prepared by immunoSEQ multiplex PCR; TCRdb keeps only in-frame clonotypes and omits some of them. The sample lists some 100,000 clones; about 91% were seen once. What was sequenced was Tregs sorted from blood. The source of these receptors is a human donor in good health.

J is TRBJ1-2 and V is TRBV7-2; 12 nucleotides align to TRBD1. The CDR3 covers 17 residues. Germline-derived CDR1 and CDR2 are SGHTA and FQGNSA. Trimming took 5 bases from V and 3 from J; bases not matched to a gene: 10. The CDR3 region is CASSRSGTGGPYYGYTF. In DNA, the CDR3 is TGTGCCAGCAGCCGCTCCGGGACAGGGGGCCCTTACTATGGCTACACCTTC.

On this clone itself: Mismatch with germline at one junction end may stem from a read error. The rearrangement joins TRBV6-1 to TRBJ1-2, with 11 nucleotides matching TRBD1. CDR3 size: 12 residues. CDR1 MNHNS and CDR2 SASEGT come from the germline V gene. CDR3 DNA: TGTGCCAGCAGACGAGGACAGGGGGCGACTCTCTTC. Its translation: CASRRGQGATLF.

The rearrangement uses TRBV10-3 and TRBJ1-5; tentatively, D is TRBD1 (5 bases). V was cut by 3 bases and J by 5 bases, with 11 bases left in between. CDR1 is ENHRY and CDR2 is SYGVKD in the germline V gene. The CDR3 consists of 14 residues. The CDR3 loop is CAISEGQGDQPQHF. CDR3 nucleotides: TGTGCCATCAGTGAAGGGCAGGGCGATCAGCCCCAGCATTTT.

This sequence joins TRBV11-2 and TRBJ2-7; D perhaps matches TRBD2 (6 bases). Germline V gene sequence: CDR1 SGHAT, CDR2 FQNNGV. This CDR3 comprises 14 residues. The V end was cut by 5 bases, the J end by 1 base, with 12 bases between. CDR3 region: CASSMGGTSYEQYF. The CDR3 DNA is TGTGCCAGCAGCATGGGGGGTACTTCCTACGAGCAGTACTTC.

CDR3 sequence reads: CASSDSGRSRELFF. As DNA, the CDR3 is TGTGCCAGCAGTGATTCTGGACGCAGTCGGGAGCTGTTTTTT. The rearrangement joins TRBV6-1 to TRBJ2-2; D not certain. Looked up from germline, CDR1 is MNHNS and CDR2 is SASEGT. Trimming took off 3 bases at V and 9 bases at J, with 14 bases between the two ends. This CDR3 has 14 amino acids.

J is TRBJ2-4 and V is TRBV9; 10 nucleotides agree with TRBD2. This CDR3 has 15 amino acids. CDR1 SGDLS and CDR2 YYNGEE come from the germline V gene. V was pared by 3 bases and J by 9 bases, with 9 bases of the junction left unmatched. CDR3 nucleotide sequence: TGTGCCAGCAGCGCTAGCGGGAGTCCTGTCGCCATTCAGTACTTC. Protein: CASSASGSPVAIQYF.

Only a few counts were recorded for this clone. The V call is TRBV18, the J call TRBJ2-2, with D uncertain. From germline, CDR1 is KGHSH and CDR2 LQKENI. The CDR3 runs to 13 residues. Trimming left V 6 bases short and J 3 bases short, with 8 bases between. The CDR3 loop is CASSPVYTGELFF. CDR3 DNA sequence: TGTGCCAGCTCCCCTGTCTACACCGGGGAGCTGTTTTTT.

The chain combines TRBV7-6 with TRBJ2-7; TRBD2 might be the D (6 bases). Trimming removed 1 base at V and 2 bases at J, with 12 bases between. Germline V gives CDR1 SGHVS, CDR2 FNYEAQ. The CDR3 runs 15 residues. CDR3 DNA sequence: TGTGCCAGCAGCTTAGTAGGAGGGTCGACCTACGAGCAGTACTTC. Encoded protein: CASSLVGGSTYEQYF.

This chain connects TRBV29-1 to TRBJ2-1, with no clear D. Trimming left V 7 bases short and J 3 bases short, with 7 bases between. CDR3 length: 11 residues. Germline assignment: CDR1 SQVTM and CDR2 ANQGSEA. The CDR3 is CSARVYNEQFF. The CDR3 DNA reads TGCAGCGCCCGCGTCTACAATGAGCAGTTCTTC.

This chain links TRBV9 with TRBJ2-7; D may be TRBD1 (5 bases). The V gene lost 0 bases and the J gene lost 1 base, with 5 bases spanning the gap. The germline CDR1 and CDR2 sequences are SGDLS and YYNGEE. The CDR3 is made up of 13 amino acids. The CDR3 bases are TGTGCCAGCAGCGTAGGACAGTCCTACGAGCAGTACTTC. It specifies CASSVGQSYEQYF.